This T cell receptor beta chain comes out of a study of cytomegalovirus exposure and HLA in healthy donors. General study findings and limits: When analyzed later, a missense DCLRE1C variant was found to be linked to TCR beta V- and J-gene trimming. Earlier findings revealed that most TCR beta V segments proved productive either about 90% or about 30% of the time. In a later analysis, donors in an Asian-associated ancestry cluster reportedly had fewer N-insertions in productive TCRs than the cohort mean.

CDR3 length: 13 residues. The V and J ends lost 2 bases and 4 bases respectively, with 9 bases between them. In germline, CDR1 is SGHTA, CDR2 FQGTGA. Both 60 Vbeta primers and 13 Jbeta primers went into the PCR. Sequencing was performed with immunoSEQ multiplex PCR; in TCRdb, only in-frame clones are kept and a portion is missing. Of around 170,000 clones in the sample, roughly 83% were seen once. In regard to this clone: Its antigen is still unknown.

Sequencing was performed on PBMCs. V is TRBV7-3 and J is TRBJ2-7; weak D call: TRBD1 (5 bases). This clonotype was obtained from a woman aged 18-30 years in good health and CMV-seronegative. CDR3 loop: CASSLVPGYEQYF. DNA of the CDR3: TGTGCCAGCAGCTTAGTCCCAGGGTACGAGCAGTACTTC.